Following are 22 T cell receptor beta chains from one sample sequenced in a study of blood T cells in healthy people across ages. The authors ran a second PCR of 7 to 11 cycles using a sample-barcoded 5' primer and a J-beta primer mix. MiXCR, run by TCRdb on the 5' RACE reads, gives a single entry per CDR3 protein. The sample contains about 780,000 distinct CDR3 sequences, about 46% of which appear only once. The source material was blood. The origin of the receptors is an elderly man in good health.

The CDR3 loop reads CASSVGTGSLSDTQYF. Written as DNA, the CDR3 is TGTGCCAGCAGCGTAGGAACAGGTAGTTTGTCAGATACGCAGTATTTT. The J gene is TRBJ2-3, the V gene TRBV9, with D possibly being TRBD1 (5 bases). V lost 0 bases and J 4 bases, leaving 15 bases between the germline ends. The CDR3 covers 16 residues. Germline lookup yields CDR1 SGDLS and CDR2 YYNGEE. The full variable domain, in which reference TRBV9 and TRBJ2-3 provide the parts outside the CDR3, is DSGVTQTPKHLITATGQRVTLRCSPRSGDLSVYWYQQSLDQGLQFLIQYYNGEERAKGNILERFSAQQFPDLHSELNLSSLELGDSALYFCASSVGTGSLSDTQYFGPGTRLTVL.

The CDR3 bases are TGTGCCAGCAGCTTAGGGGCGGTAGGGGGCGACTGGGTCCAGTACTTC. The encoded protein is CASSLGAVGGDWVQYF. The chain links TRBV11-2 to TRBJ2-7; 7 positions agree with TRBD1. This CDR3 is 16 amino acids long. Looked up from germline, CDR1 is SGHAT and CDR2 is FQNNGV. The J segment lost 10 bases and the V segment lost 1 base, leaving 16 bases of the junction unmatched.

The rearrangement joins TRBV7-2 to TRBJ2-3; 7 nucleotides align to TRBD2. The CDR3 spans 17 residues. J was trimmed by 5 bases and V by 4 bases; bases with no gene match: 15. Looked up from germline, CDR1 is SGHTA and CDR2 is FQGNSA. The CDR3 protein is CASSSPTWRESVDTQYF. The CDR3 DNA reads TGTGCCAGCAGCTCACCCACCTGGCGGGAGTCGGTAGATACGCAGTATTTT.

Comment on this clonotype: A much larger clone lies one base from this, so it may be a read error. The gene calls are TRBV20-1 and TRBJ2-1, with a tentative D call TRBD2 (5 bases). TRBJ2-7 matches the DNA end more closely, so the J call is doubtful. Germline V gene sequence: CDR1 DFQATT, CDR2 SNEGSKA (reference sequence). This CDR3 contains 14 residues. The CDR3 sequence: CSASTAVVYNEQYF. CDR3 DNA sequence: TGCAGTGCCTCTACAGCGGTCGTCTACAATGAGCAGTACTTC.

This clonotype was counted a few times. The J gene is TRBJ2-5, the V gene TRBV29-1; D possibly uses TRBD1 or TRBD2 (6 bases each). Germline CDR1 SQVTM, CDR2 ANQGSEA. The CDR3 is made up of 14 amino acids. V lost 3 bases, J lost 5 bases, and 16 bases lay in between. CDR3 amino acids: CSVEQGRRWETQYF. The CDR3 DNA reads as TGCAGCGTTGAGCAGGGGAGGAGGTGGGAGACCCAGTACTTC.

The CDR3 nucleotides read TGTGCCACCAGTGACAAAGGGGCTGGGCTAAGGGAGCTGTTTTTT. Translating gives CATSDKGAGLRELFF. The V call is TRBV24-1, the J call TRBJ2-2; maybe TRBD1 (5 bases). This CDR3 has 15 residues. The V end was cut by 4 bases, the J end by 9 bases, with 17 bases between. Looked up from germline, CDR1 is KGHDR and CDR2 is SFDVKD.

This clonotype was observed a few times. J is TRBJ2-7 and V is TRBV28; 7 nucleotides align to TRBD1. This CDR3 is built from 14 residues. Germline V gene lookup returns CDR1 MDHEN and CDR2 SYDVKM. V lost 6 bases, J lost 6 bases, and 11 bases stayed unmatched. The CDR3 sequence: CASRPSTGVSEQYF. In DNA, the CDR3 is TGTGCCAGCAGACCTTCCACAGGGGTGAGCGAGCAGTACTTC.

V gene TRBV29-1 combines with J gene TRBJ2-1, with unresolved D. Trimming cost V 3 bases and J 0 bases, with 9 bases left between them. The germline CDR1 and CDR2 sequences are SQVTM and ANQGSEA. CDR3 length: 14 amino acids. CDR3 amino acids: CSVDRTDSYNEQFF. The CDR3 region has the DNA TGCAGCGTTGACAGGACGGACTCCTACAATGAGCAGTTCTTC.

The gene calls are TRBV7-8 and TRBJ1-5; D might be TRBD1 (5 bases). Germline-derived CDR1 and CDR2 are SGHVS and FQNEAQ. The V end was cut by 5 bases, the J end by 5 bases, with 10 bases between. This CDR3 is built from 13 residues. The DNA for the CDR3 is TGTGCCAGCAGCCCCAGGGCTTATCAGCCCCAGCATTTT. The encoded protein is CASSPRAYQPQHF.

The chain uses TRBV20-1 and TRBJ2-1; 7 nucleotides match TRBD2. Germline CDR1 reads DFQATT; CDR2 reads SNEGSKA (reference sequence). The CDR3 covers 16 residues. V was pared by 2 bases and J by 1 base, with 8 bases of the junction left unmatched. CDR3 nucleotide sequence: TGCAGTGCTAGATCTCAAAGCGGGGTGTCCTACAATGAGCAGTTCTTC. Its protein is CSARSQSGVSYNEQFF.

This sequence joins TRBV14 and TRBJ2-5; TRBD1 is a possible D gene (5 bases). The DNA matches TRBJ2-7 better at its end, which makes the J call doubtful. CDR1 is SGHDN and CDR2 is FVKESK in the germline V gene. This CDR3 contains 13 residues. The DNA of the CDR3 is TGTGCCAGCGGGATGTGGGGCACCTACGAGCAGTACTTC. The encoded protein is CASGMWGTYEQYF.

This clonotype turned up a few times. V and J are TRBV24-1 and TRBJ2-7; D could derive from TRBD1 or TRBD2 (5 bases each). The ends were cut back, 1 base at V and 6 bases at J, with 18 bases in the middle. The CDR3 spans 16 residues. The germline V gene encodes CDR1 KGHDR and CDR2 SFDVKD. Written as DNA, the CDR3 is TGTGCCACCAGTGATTTAGTCGGCCAGGGACGCCTCGAGCAGTACTTC. This encodes CATSDLVGQGRLEQYF.

This clonotype was detected only a few times. CDR3 in amino acids: CASSLGLAGANEQYF. CDR3 DNA sequence: TGTGCCAGCAGCCTTGGACTAGCGGGAGCGAACGAGCAGTACTTC. This rearrangement joins TRBV12-3 or TRBV12-4 to TRBJ2-7, with TRBD2 matching over 13 bases. The CDR3 extends over 15 amino acids. The J segment lost 5 bases and the V segment lost 6 bases, leaving 7 bases of the junction unmatched.

This clonotype was picked up a small number of times. This chain joins TRBV5-1 and TRBJ2-5, with 11 bases fitting TRBD2. Germline values: CDR1 SGHRS, CDR2 YFSETQ. The CDR3 is 18 amino acids. J lost 3 bases, V lost 4 bases, and 14 bases had no gene match. As DNA, the CDR3 is TGCGCCAGCAGCCTGTCCACCTCATTACTAGCGGGAGAAGAGACCCAGTACTTC. This sequence encodes CASSLSTSLLAGEETQYF.

The V call is TRBV11-1, the J call TRBJ2-7; 8 bases are shared with TRBD2. The trim removed 1 base at V and 2 bases at J, leaving 4 bases unmatched. The CDR3 loop spans 15 amino acids. Germline V gives CDR1 SGHAT, CDR2 FQDESV (reference sequence). The CDR3, as DNA: TGTGCCAGCAGCTTAGTAGCGGGAACCACCTACGAGCAGTACTTC. Its translation is CASSLVAGTTYEQYF.

The J gene is TRBJ2-7, the V gene TRBV3-1; 7 nucleotides agree with TRBD2. The J call may be mistaken, given a closer DNA end match to TRBJ2-5. Germline CDR1 LGHDT, CDR2 YNNKEL (reference sequence). There are 15 residues in the CDR3. CDR3: CASSRKGLVFETQYF. The CDR3 DNA reads as TGTGCCAGCAGCCGAAAAGGACTAGTTTTTGAGACCCAGTACTTC.

The V call is TRBV11-2, the J call TRBJ1-6, with unresolved D. The CDR3 extends over 13 amino acids. Germline V CDR1 and CDR2: SGHAT, FQNNGV. V lost 4 bases and J 7 bases, leaving 8 bases between the germline ends. The CDR3 region is CASSSQSNSPLHF. The CDR3 nucleotides read TGTGCCAGCAGCTCCCAGTCCAATTCACCCCTCCACTTT.

The CDR3 coding sequence is TGTGCCAGCAGTCAAGAAGGGACGGGTTCCTACGAGCAGTACTTC. As protein: CASSQEGTGSYEQYF. The chain couples TRBV6-6 to TRBJ2-7; D tentatively fits TRBD1 or TRBD2 (5 bases each). Germline values: CDR1 MNHNY, CDR2 SVGAGI (reference sequence). V shed 5 bases and J shed 1 base, with 15 bases lying between them. The CDR3 consists of 15 residues.

This clonotype appeared a few times. The chain uses TRBV18 and TRBJ1-1; D is possibly TRBD1 (6 bases). The ends were cut back, 3 bases at V and 4 bases at J, with 9 bases in the middle. The CDR3 is made up of 13 amino acids. Germline CDR1 reads KGHSH; CDR2 reads LQKENI. The CDR3 nucleotides are TGTGCCAGCTCACCCCCAGGGGTCACTGAAGCTTTCTTT. This sequence encodes CASSPPGVTEAFF. The variable domain in full, completed from reference TRBV18 and TRBJ1-1, reads NAGVMQNPRHLVRRRGQEARLRCSPMKGHSHVYWYRQLPEEGLKFMVYLQKENIIDESGMPKERFSAEFPKEGPSILRIQQVVRGDSAAYFCASSPPGVTEAFFGQGTRLTVV.

This chain uses TRBV11-2 with TRBJ2-7; the match to TRBD1 covers 7 bases. CDR1 and CDR2 from the germline V gene are SGHAT and FQNNGV. J lost 2 bases, V lost 5 bases, and 6 bases had no gene match. The CDR3 spans 14 residues. Here the CDR3 reads CASSAVTGAYEQYF. Written as DNA, the CDR3 is TGTGCCAGCAGCGCAGTCACAGGGGCCTACGAGCAGTACTTC.

The table lists this clonotype with a few counts. The V gene is TRBV5-1, the J gene TRBJ1-1; TRBD1 is a possible D gene (6 bases). The CDR3 extends over 13 amino acids. Trimming left V 7 bases short and J 5 bases short, with 15 bases between. The V gene's germline CDR1 is SGHRS and CDR2 YFSETQ. As DNA, the CDR3 is TGCGCCAGCGGGCCAACAGGGACAACTGAAGCTTTCTTT. This codes for CASGPTGTTEAFF.

V usage is TRBV11-3 and J usage is TRBJ2-5; the match to TRBD2 covers 7 bases. J gave up 5 bases and V 2 bases, and 5 bases lay outside the gene matches. The CDR3 has 14 amino acids. The germline V gene has CDR1 SGHNT and CDR2 YENEEA. The CDR3 spells CASSLQAGDETQYF. The CDR3 DNA sequence: TGTGCCAGCAGCTTACAGGCGGGAGACGAGACCCAGTACTTC.